The clone carrying this T cell receptor (beta chain) was found a few times. Its cognate antigen is unknown. The data are from a study of T cell repertoires in cytomegalovirus infection. Turning to the study itself: Indications of both CMV infection and matching HLA type were provided by public TCR beta signatures. Findings and limits, study-wide: What dominated the ex vivo response were HLA-C-restricted CMV-specific TCR beta clonotypes. Cumulative frequency (of public TCR beta family members) identified carriers of CMV plus the relevant HLA.

TCRdb itself ran the reads through MiXCR, one entry per CDR3 protein. The sample consists of about 240,000 distinct CDR3 sequences, approximately 13% of them appearing once. This TCR came from a human donor in good health (CMV status not recorded). Some clones in this sample may be carry-over from other donors' samples. Sequencing used PBMCs.

The CDR3 nucleotides read TGCAGCGGGGGGGCGGGGTGGTACAATGAGCAGTTCTTC. The encoded protein is CSGGAGWYNEQFF. This sequence joins TRBV29-1 and TRBJ2-1; D might be TRBD1 or TRBD2, each matching 6 bases. CDR1 and CDR2 (germline): SQVTM, ANQGSEA. V lost 7 bases and J 4 bases, leaving 14 bases between the germline ends. The CDR3 length is 13 residues.